This T cell receptor beta chain is drawn from a study of metastatic and nonmetastatic thyroid tumors. The CDR3 spans 16 residues. The germline gives CDR1 WSHSY, CDR2 SAAADI. V lost 8 bases, J lost 0 bases, and 18 bases lay in between. TCRdb redid the clone calls on the PCR reads using MiXCR. This table holds roughly 40,000 clones, 9% to 14% found once. Many counts were recorded for this clone. Treatment of any kind had been given to no patient before thyroid surgery. This clonotype was sampled from a male donor with papillary thyroid cancer or a benign thyroid nodule (not recorded which). Some clones in this sample may be carry-over from other donors' samples. The chain couples TRBV10-2 to TRBJ2-3, with a weak D call TRBD2 (6 bases). Sequencing input: blood. The CDR3 region has the DNA TGCGCCAGCCGCCCCCTAGCGTTTTCTAGCACAGATACGCAGTATTTT. Translated: CASRPLAFSSTDTQYF.